These T cell receptor beta chains were read from a single sample in a study of CXCR3-negative and CXCR3-positive naive CD8 T cells. TCRdb re-called the 5' RACE reads and gives one entry per CDR3 protein, without DNA. This sample's clone table lists 150,000 to 180,000 distinct CDR3 sequences. Specimen: naive CXCR3+ CD8+ T cells from blood. These receptors were obtained from a human donor in good health. Some clones in this sample may be carry-over from other donors' samples. Each CDR3 is given with its conserved first and last residue. Clone size is given for some rows only: seen once, a few or many times, or a class if the clone is expanded.

CDR3aa	abundance	v_gene	j_gene
CSARQRSVAGTDTQYF	NA	TRBV20-1	TRBJ2-3
CASSRYAESSYNEQFF	NA	TRBV7-6	TRBJ2-1
CASSLDLATDTQYF	NA	TRBV5-1	TRBJ2-3
CASATFLGSGSVSSSYNEQFF	NA	TRBV19	TRBJ2-1
CATSRDRETNTEAFF	NA	TRBV15	TRBJ1-1
CASMALGGGYTF	NA	TRBV12-3/TRBV12-4	TRBJ1-2
CASEYTGELFF	NA	TRBV7-9	TRBJ2-2
CASSVSSADTQYF	NA	TRBV9	TRBJ2-3
CASSDSGGREQYF	NA	TRBV6-4	TRBJ2-7
CASSLGHRSSYEQYF	NA	TRBV5-1	TRBJ2-7
CASSPYGTGSYEQYF	NA	TRBV5-1	TRBJ2-7
CASSDPLTSEQETQYF	NA	TRBV7-3	TRBJ2-5
CASSQELAANNEQFF	NA	TRBV4-2	TRBJ2-1
CAWVLVGGPQYF	NA	TRBV30	TRBJ2-5
CASSPLAGLSEQYF	NA	TRBV28	TRBJ2-7
CSVEDGDRVPDTQYF	NA	TRBV29-1	TRBJ2-3
CSARLDRVWSSYEQYF	NA	TRBV29-1	TRBJ2-7
CSVVDLENILINPSTDTQYF	NA	TRBV29-1	TRBJ2-3
CASSPPGAGELFF	NA	TRBV7-6	TRBJ2-2
CASIPGQGLGGYTF	NA	TRBV7-2	TRBJ1-2
CSVLGPNYEQYF	NA	TRBV29-1	TRBJ2-7
CASSPPGPSNGYTF	NA	TRBV28	TRBJ1-2
CASSPPWAPDTQYF	NA	TRBV12-3/TRBV12-4	TRBJ2-3
CASSFSERPQHF	NA	TRBV12-3/TRBV12-4	TRBJ1-5
CASSLINQPQHF	NA	TRBV7-9	TRBJ1-5
CSARGTAMNTEAFF	NA	TRBV20-1	TRBJ1-1
CSAMVRDPSSYNEQFF	NA	TRBV29-1	TRBJ2-1
CASRPLQGYEQYF	NA	TRBV28	TRBJ2-7
CASSYPEGPYNEQFF	NA	TRBV7-3	TRBJ2-1
CASTLIGFNEQFF	NA	TRBV19	TRBJ2-1
CAGSLTQGSYEQYF	NA	TRBV7-3	TRBJ2-7
CASSEGGNYGYTF	NA	TRBV2	TRBJ1-2
CASSLDSYSPLHF	NA	TRBV5-1	TRBJ1-6
CASSQESTNGYSF	NA	TRBV4-2	TRBJ1-2
CASSLAGVGTEAFF	NA	TRBV27	TRBJ1-1
CASSYSGTGHYEQYF	NA	TRBV6-5	TRBJ2-7
CSSPGTYNEQFF	NA	TRBV29-1	TRBJ2-1
CASSLHEGGWIRYF	NA	TRBV12-3/TRBV12-4	TRBJ2-5
CASSGGQIPYGYTF	medium-sized	TRBV7-2	TRBJ1-2
CASSSNAYNEQFF	NA	TRBV28	TRBJ2-1
CASSPLRGSGAGNEQFF	NA	TRBV14	TRBJ2-1
CASSVGTVNQPQHF	NA	TRBV19	TRBJ1-5
CASSWGSTDTQYF	NA	TRBV6-5	TRBJ2-3
CASSSTRGTSGTYEQYF	NA	TRBV21-1	TRBJ2-7
CASRGKGTPFHEQYF	NA	TRBV27	TRBJ2-7
CAKGLIPYNEQFF	NA	TRBV19	TRBJ2-1
CASSLIGNEQYF	NA	TRBV5-1	TRBJ2-7
CSVEEQGPEPPFF	NA	TRBV29-1	TRBJ1-1
CSVALFTEDYGYTF	NA	TRBV29-1	TRBJ1-2
CASTLGFQGASYEQYF	NA	TRBV12-3/TRBV12-4	TRBJ2-7
CASSFVVTDTQYF	NA	TRBV11-3	TRBJ2-3
CASSLEGFGMDSYEQYF	NA	TRBV11-2	TRBJ2-7
CASSVTSGRMNEQFF	NA	TRBV9	TRBJ2-1
CASVRGSGSNAYEQYF	NA	TRBV7-9	TRBJ2-7
CSVEGPTGGLDEQYF	NA	TRBV29-1	TRBJ2-7
CASSYGQGPSEQYF	NA	TRBV4-2	TRBJ2-7
CSAGGGADYNEKLFF	NA	TRBV20-1	TRBJ1-4